This T cell receptor (beta chain) was sequenced for a study of blood T cell repertoires in COVID-19 (dated by TCRdb to the early 2020s). About the investigation overall: The collaborator samples originated in the United States, Italy and Spain and spanned the acute and convalescent phases of COVID-19. The prospective study material was composed of cDNA or gDNA derived from T cells, B-cell-depleted T cells, or PBMCs. Subjects who had been exposed to COVID-19, were actively infected with it, or had recovered from it provided the deeply sampled blood TCRbeta repertoires that made up the dataset. The repertoires were released in a freely available public database intended as a resource for research on the immune response to SARS-CoV-2. Samples were obtained from the ongoing ImmuneRACE study (first 160 participants) and from about 1,300 subjects provided by 6 global collaborators. A de-identified subject ID, COVID-19 status, age in years and sex were almost always included in the sample metadata. Where available, HLA class I and class II types were obtained from metadata supplied by the sample provider rather than from assay-based typing.

Whole blood was collected in K2EDTA tubes by collaborating institutions according to the institutions' own protocols. For TCRbeta analysis, collaborators shipped samples in one of three forms: frozen whole blood, isolated PBMCs, or DNA extracted from either of those sample types. In its sample, this clone was seen once. This clone's antigen is unknown. Base qualities are missing; no much larger clone stands one base away. TCRbeta CDR3 regions were amplified from genomic DNA by means of the immunoSEQ Assay, a bias-controlled multiplex PCR. The paper's data handling went like this. The number of nucleated cells in each sample was estimated from the amplification of reference gene primers within the assay. Sequence reads were collapsed and filtered to measure the absolute abundance of every unique TCRbeta CDR3 rearrangement. For each sample, productive Simpson clonality was calculated as the square root of Simpson's diversity index over productive rearrangements. TCRdb's version of the immuneACCESS table is confined to in-frame rearrangements and falls short of the full clone set. An unresolved V gene accounts for under half of the shortfall where checked; the remainder is of unknown origin. V and J calls and clone size are those listed in that table; D and trimming were worked out from the DNA. Counted in this sample were roughly 200,000 clones; approximately 84% of them appeared once. Of the sample, around 5.5% falls within the top ten clones.

Via the germline V gene, CDR1 is KGHSH and CDR2 LQKENI. Counted from cysteine to phenylalanine, this CDR3 has 15 amino acids. Here the CDR3 DNA is all that survives: 45 bases in frame from base 1. V is pared back by 2 bases and J by 3 bases, with 14 bases lying between the germline termini. General study outcomes and caveats: Clinical and demographic metadata were provided uncurated, with the amount varying by source and participant.

The chain is made from TRBV18 and TRBJ2-7, with TRBD2 as a weak D call on 5 bases. Sequencing input: peripheral blood. The clonotype was recovered from an older woman with active or convalescent COVID-19. The nucleotide sequence reads TGTGCCAGCTCACCAACCAGCGGAGCCCACTACGAGCAGTACTTC. This gives the protein CASSPTSGAHYEQYF. The CDR3 plus the reference TRBV18 and TRBJ2-7 genes for the other parts give the full variable domain: NAGVMQNPRHLVRRRGQEARLRCSPMKGHSHVYWYRQLPEEGLKFMVYLQKENIIDESGMPKERFSAEFPKEGPSILRIQQVVRGDSAAYFCASSPTSGAHYEQYFGPGTRLTVT.